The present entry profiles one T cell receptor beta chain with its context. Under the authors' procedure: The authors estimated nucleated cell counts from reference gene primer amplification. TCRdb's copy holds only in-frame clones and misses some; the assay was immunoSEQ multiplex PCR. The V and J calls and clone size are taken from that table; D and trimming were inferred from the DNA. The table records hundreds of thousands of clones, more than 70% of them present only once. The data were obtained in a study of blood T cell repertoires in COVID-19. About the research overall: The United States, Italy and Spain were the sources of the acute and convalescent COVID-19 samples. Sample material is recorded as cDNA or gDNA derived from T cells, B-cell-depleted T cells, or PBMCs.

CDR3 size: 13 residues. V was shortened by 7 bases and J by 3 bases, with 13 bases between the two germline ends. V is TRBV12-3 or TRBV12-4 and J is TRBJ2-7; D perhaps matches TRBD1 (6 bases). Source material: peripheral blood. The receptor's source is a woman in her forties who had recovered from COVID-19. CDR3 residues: CASTRDTGYEQYF. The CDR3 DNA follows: TGTGCCAGCACCAGGGACACAGGCTACGAGCAGTACTTC.